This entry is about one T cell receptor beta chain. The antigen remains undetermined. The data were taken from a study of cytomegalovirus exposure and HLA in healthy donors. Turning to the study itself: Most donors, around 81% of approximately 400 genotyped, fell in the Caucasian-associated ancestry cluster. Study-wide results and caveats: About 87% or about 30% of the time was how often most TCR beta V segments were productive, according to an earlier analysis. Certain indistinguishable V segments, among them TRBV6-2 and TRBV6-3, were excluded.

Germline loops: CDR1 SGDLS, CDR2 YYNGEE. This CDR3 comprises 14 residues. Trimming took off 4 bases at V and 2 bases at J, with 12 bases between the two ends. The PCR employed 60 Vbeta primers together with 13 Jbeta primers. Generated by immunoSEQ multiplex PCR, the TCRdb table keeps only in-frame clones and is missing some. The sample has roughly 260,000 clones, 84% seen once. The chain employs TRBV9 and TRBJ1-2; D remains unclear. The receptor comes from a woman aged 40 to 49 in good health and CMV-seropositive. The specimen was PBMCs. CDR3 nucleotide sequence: TGTGCCAGCAGCTGGGGAGGCCAGAACTATGGCTACACCTTC. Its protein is CASSWGGQNYGYTF.